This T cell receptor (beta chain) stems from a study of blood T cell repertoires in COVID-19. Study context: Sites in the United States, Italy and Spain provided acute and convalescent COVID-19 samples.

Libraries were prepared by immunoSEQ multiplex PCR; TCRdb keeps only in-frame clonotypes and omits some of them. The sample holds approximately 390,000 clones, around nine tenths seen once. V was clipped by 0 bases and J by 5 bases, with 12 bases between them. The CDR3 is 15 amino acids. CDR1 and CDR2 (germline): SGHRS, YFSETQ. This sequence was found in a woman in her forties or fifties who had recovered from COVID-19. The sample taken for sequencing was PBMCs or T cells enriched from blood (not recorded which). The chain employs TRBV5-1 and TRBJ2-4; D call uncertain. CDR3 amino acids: CASSLVSSDENIQYF. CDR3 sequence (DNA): TGCGCCAGCAGCTTGGTGTCGTCAGATGAAAACATTCAGTACTTC.